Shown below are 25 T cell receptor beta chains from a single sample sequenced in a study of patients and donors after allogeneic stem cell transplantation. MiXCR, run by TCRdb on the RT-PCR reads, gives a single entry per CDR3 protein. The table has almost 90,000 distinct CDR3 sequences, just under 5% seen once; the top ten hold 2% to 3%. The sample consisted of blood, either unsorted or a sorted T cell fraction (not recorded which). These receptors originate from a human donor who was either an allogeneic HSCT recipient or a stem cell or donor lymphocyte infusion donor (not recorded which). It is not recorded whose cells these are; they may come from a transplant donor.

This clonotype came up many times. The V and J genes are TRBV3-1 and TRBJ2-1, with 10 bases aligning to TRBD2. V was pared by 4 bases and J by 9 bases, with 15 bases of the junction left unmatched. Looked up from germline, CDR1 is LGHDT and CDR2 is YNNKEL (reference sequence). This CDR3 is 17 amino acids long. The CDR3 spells CASSPTPQLAGSREQFF. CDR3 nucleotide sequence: TGTGCCAGCAGCCCCACTCCCCAACTAGCGGGATCGCGTGAGCAGTTCTTC.

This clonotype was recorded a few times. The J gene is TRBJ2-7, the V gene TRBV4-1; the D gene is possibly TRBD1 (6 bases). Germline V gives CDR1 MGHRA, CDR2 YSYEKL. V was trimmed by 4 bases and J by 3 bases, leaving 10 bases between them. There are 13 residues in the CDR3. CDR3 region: CASSRDIDYEQYF. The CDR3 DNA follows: TGCGCCAGCAGCCGGGACATAGACTACGAGCAGTACTTC.

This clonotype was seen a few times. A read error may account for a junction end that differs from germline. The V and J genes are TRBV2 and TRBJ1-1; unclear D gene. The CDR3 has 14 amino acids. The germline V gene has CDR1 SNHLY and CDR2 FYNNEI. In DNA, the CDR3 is TGTGCCAGCAGGGTTGACGGCCTGAACACTGAAGTTTTCTTT. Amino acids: CASRVDGLNTEVFF.

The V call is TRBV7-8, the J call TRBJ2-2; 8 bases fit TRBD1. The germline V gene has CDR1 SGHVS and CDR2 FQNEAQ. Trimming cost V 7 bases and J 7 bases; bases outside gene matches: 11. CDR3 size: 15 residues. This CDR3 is CASTPQGGASGELFF. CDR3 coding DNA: TGTGCCAGCACCCCACAGGGGGGCGCGAGCGGGGAGCTGTTTTTT.

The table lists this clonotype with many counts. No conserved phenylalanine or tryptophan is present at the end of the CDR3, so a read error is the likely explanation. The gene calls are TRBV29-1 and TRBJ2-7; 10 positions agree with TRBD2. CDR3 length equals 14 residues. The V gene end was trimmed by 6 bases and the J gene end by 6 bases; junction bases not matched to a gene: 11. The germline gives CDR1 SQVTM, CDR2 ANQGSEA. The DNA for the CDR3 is TGCAGCGTGGAGAAACTAGCGGGAAGGAGCGAGCAGTACCTC. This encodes CSVEKLAGRSEQYL.

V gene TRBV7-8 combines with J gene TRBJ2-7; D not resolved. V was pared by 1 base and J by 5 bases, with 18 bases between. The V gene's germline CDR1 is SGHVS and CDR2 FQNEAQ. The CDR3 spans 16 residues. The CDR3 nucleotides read TGTGCCAGCAGCTTAGGCCGAGCGCGACGTGGGGACGAGCAGTACTTC. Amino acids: CASSLGRARRGDEQYF.

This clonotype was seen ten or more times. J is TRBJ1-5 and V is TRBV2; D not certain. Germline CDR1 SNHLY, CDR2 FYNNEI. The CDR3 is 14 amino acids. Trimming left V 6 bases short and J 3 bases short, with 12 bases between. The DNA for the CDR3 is TGTGCCAGCAGAGAGGCGGGATCCAATCAGCCCCAGCATTTT. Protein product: CASREAGSNQPQHF.

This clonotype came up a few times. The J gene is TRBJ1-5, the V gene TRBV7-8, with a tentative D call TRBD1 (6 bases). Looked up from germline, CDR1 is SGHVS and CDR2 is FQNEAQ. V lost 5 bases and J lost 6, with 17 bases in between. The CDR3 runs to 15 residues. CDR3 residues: CASSLGARGGQPQHF. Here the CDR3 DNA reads TGTGCCAGCAGCCTGGGGGCCCGCGGCGGTCAGCCCCAGCATTTT.

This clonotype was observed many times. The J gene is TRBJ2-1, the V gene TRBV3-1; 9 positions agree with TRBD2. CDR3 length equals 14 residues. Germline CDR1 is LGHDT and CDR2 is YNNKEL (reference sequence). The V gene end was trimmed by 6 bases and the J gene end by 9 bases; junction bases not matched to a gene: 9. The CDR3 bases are TGTGCCAGCAGGGCGGGAGGGCCGATAAGTGAGCAGTTCTTC. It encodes CASRAGGPISEQFF.

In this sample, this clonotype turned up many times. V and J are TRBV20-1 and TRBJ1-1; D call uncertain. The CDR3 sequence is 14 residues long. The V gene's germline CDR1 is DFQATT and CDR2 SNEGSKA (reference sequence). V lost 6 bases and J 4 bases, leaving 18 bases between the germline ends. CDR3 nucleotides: TGCAGTGCCAAAAAGACCGACCGGAGCACTGAAGCTTTCTTT. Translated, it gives CSAKKTDRSTEAFF.

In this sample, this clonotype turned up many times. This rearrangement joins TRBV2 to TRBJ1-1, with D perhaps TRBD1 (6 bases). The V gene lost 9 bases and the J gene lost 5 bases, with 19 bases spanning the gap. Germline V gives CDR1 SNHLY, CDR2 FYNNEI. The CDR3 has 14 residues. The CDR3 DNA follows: TGTGCCAGTAATGGGGCAGGGGCGCAAACTGAAGCTTTCTTT. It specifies CASNGAGAQTEAFF.

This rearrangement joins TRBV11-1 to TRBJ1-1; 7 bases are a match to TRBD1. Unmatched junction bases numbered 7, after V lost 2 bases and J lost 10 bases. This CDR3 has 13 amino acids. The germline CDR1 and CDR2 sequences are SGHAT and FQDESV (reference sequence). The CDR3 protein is CASSLTRQGPAFF. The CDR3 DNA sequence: TGTGCCAGCAGCTTAACCCGACAGGGTCCAGCTTTCTTT.

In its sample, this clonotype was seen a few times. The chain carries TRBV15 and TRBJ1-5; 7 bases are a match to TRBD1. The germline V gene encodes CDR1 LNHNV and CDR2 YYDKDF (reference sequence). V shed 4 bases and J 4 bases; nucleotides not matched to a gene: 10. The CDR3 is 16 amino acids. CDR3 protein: CATSIKLGQVNQPQHF. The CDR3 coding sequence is TGTGCCACCAGCATAAAATTAGGACAGGTAAATCAGCCCCAGCATTTT.

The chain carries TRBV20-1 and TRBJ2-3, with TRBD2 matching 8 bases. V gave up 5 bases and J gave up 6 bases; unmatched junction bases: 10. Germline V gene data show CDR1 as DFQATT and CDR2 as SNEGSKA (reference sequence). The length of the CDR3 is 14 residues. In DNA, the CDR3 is TGCAGTGCTCAGGTCACTAGCGGAGGGGATACGCAGTATTTT. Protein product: CSAQVTSGGDTQYF.

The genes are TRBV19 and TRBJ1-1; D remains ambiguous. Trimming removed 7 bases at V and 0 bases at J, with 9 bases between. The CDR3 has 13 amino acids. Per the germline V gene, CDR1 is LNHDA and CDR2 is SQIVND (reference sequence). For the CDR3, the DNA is TGTGCCAGTAATGGGATTTTGAACACTGAAGCTTTCTTT. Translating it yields CASNGILNTEAFF.

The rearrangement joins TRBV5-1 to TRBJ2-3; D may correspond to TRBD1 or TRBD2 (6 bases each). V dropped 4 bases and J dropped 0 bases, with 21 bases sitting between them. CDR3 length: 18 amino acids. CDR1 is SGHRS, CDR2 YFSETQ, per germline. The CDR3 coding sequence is TGCGCCAGCAGCCCCGTGGGGGGCCCTTCATCTAGCACAGATACGCAGTATTTT. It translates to CASSPVGGPSSSTDTQYF.

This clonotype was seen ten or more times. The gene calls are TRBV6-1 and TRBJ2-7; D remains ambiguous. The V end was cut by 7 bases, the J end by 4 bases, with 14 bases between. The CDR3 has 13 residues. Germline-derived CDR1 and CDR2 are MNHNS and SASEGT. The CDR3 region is CASKQTLEYEQYF. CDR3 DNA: TGTGCCAGCAAGCAGACCCTAGAGTACGAGCAGTACTTC.

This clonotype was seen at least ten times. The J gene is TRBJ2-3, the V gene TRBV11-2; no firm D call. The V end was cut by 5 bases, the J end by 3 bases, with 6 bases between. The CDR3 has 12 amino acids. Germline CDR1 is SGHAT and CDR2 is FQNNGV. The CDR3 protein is CASSQYTDTQYF. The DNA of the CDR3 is TGTGCCAGCAGCCAATATACAGATACGCAGTATTTT.

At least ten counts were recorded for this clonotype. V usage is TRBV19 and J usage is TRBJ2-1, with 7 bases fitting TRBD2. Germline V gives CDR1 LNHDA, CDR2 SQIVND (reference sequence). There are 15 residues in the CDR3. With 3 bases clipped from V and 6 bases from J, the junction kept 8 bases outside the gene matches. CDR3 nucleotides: TGTGCCAGTAGTATTGCGGCGGGAGTTGGCAATGAGCAGTTCTTC. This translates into CASSIAAGVGNEQFF.

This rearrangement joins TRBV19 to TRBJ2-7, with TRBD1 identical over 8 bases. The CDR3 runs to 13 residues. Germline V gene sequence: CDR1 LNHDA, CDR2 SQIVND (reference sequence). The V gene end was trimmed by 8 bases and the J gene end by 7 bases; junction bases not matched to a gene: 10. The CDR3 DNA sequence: TGTGCCAGTCGGGGGCAGGGGGCGCGGGAGCAGTACTTC. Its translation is CASRGQGAREQYF.

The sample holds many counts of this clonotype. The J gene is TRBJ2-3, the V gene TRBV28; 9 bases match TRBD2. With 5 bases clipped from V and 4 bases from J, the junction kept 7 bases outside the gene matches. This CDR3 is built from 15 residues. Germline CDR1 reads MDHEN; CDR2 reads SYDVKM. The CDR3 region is CASSESSGAPDTQYF. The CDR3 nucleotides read TGTGCCAGCAGTGAGTCTAGCGGGGCCCCAGATACGCAGTATTTT. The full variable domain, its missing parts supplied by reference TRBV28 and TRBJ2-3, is DVKVTQSSRYLVKRTGEKVFLECVQDMDHENMFWYRQDPGLGLRLIYFSYDVKMKEKGDIPEGYSVSREKKERFSLILESASTNQTSMYLCASSESSGAPDTQYFGPGTRLTVL.

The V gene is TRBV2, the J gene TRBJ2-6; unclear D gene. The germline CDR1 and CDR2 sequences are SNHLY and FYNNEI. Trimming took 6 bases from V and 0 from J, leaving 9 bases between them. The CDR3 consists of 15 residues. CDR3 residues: CASRGSVSGANVLTF. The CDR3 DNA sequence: TGTGCCAGCAGGGGTTCGGTCTCTGGGGCCAACGTCCTGACTTTC.

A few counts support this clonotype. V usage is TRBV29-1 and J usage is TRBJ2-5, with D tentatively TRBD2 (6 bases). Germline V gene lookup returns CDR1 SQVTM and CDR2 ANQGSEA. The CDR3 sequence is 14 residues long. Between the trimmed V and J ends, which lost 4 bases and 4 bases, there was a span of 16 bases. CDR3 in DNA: TGCAGCGTTGCGGCGGGGAGGCCGGGAGAGACCCAGTACTTC. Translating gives CSVAAGRPGETQYF. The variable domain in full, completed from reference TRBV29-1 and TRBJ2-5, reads SAVISQKPSRDICQRGTSLTIQCQVDSQVTMMFWYRQQPGQSLTLIATANQGSEATYESGFVIDKFPISRPNLTFSTLTVSNMSPEDSSIYLCSVAAGRPGETQYFGPGTRLLVL.

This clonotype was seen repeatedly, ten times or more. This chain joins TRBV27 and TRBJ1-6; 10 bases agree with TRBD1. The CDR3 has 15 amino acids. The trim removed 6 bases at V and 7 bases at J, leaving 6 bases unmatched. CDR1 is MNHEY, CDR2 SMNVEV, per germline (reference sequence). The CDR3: CASRRDRGLNSPLHF. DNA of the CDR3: TGTGCCAGCAGACGGGACAGGGGACTCAATTCACCCCTCCACTTT.

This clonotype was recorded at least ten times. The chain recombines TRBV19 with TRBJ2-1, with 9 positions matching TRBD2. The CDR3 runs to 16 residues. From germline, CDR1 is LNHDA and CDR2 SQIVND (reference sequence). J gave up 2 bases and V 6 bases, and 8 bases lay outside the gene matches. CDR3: CASRGSVAGAYNEQFF. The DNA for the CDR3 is TGTGCCAGTAGAGGGTCCGTAGCGGGGGCCTACAATGAGCAGTTCTTC.